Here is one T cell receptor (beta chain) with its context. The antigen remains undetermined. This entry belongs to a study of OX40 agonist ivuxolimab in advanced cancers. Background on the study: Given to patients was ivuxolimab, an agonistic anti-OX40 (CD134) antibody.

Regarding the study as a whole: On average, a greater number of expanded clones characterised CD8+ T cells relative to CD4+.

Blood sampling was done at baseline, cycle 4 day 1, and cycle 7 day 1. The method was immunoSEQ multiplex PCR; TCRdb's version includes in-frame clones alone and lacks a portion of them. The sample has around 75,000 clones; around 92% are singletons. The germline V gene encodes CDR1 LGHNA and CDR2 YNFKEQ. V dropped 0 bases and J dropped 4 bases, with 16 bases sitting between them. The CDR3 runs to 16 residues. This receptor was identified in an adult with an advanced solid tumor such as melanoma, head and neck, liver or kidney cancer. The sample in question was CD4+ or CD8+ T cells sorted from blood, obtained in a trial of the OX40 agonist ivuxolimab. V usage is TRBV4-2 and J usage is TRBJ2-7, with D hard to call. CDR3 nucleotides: TGTGCCAGCAGCCAAGATTATACGGTGGTTTGGTACGAGCAGTACTTC. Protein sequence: CASSQDYTVVWYEQYF.